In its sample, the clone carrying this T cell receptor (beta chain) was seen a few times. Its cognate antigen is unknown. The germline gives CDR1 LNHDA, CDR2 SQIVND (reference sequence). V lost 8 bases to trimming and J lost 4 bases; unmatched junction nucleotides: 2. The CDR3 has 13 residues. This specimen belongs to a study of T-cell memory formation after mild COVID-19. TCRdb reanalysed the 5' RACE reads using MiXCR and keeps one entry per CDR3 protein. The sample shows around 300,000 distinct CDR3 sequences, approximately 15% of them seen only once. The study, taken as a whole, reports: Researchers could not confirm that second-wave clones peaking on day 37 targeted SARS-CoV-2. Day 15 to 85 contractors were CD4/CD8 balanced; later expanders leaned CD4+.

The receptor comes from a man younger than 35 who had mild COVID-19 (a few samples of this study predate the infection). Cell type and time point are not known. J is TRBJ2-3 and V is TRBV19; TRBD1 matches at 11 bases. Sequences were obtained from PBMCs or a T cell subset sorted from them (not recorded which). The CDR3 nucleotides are TGTGCCAGTGGGGACAGGGGGGCAGATACGCAGTATTTT. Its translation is CASGDRGADTQYF.